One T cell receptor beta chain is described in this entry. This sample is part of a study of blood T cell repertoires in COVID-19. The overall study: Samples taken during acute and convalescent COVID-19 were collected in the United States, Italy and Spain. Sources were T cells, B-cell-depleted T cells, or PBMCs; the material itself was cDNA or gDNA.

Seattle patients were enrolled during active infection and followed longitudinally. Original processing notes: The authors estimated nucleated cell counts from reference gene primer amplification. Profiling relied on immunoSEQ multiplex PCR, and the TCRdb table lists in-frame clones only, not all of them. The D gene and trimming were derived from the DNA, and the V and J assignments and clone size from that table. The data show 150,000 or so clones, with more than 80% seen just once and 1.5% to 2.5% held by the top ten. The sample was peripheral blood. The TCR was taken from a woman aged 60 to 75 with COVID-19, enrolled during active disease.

CDR3 sequence reads: CASDSGATGELFF. For the CDR3, the DNA is TGTGCCAGTGACTCGGGTGCCACCGGGGAGCTGTTTTTT. This chain connects TRBV19 to TRBJ2-2, with unresolved D. CDR3 size: 13 residues. V lost 8 bases and J lost 4, with 11 bases in between. The germline V gene encodes CDR1 LNHDA and CDR2 SQIVND (reference sequence).